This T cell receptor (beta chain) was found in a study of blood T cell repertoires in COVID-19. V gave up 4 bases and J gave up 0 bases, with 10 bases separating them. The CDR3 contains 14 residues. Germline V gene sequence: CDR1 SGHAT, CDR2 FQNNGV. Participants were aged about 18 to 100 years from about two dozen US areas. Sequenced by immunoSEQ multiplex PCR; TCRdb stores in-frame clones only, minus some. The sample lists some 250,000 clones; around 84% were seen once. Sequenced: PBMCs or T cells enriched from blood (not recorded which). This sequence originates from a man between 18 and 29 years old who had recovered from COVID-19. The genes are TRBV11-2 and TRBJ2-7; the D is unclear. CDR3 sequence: CASSSPLSSYEQYF. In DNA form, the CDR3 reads TGTGCCAGCAGCTCCCCCCTGAGCTCCTACGAGCAGTACTTC.